These T cell receptor beta chains were read from a single sample in a study of blood T cell repertoires in COVID-19. This table comes from immunoSEQ multiplex PCR, and its TCRdb copy is limited to in-frame clones, with some not included. Among about 190,000 clones listed, approximately 90% were seen once. Source material: peripheral blood. The receptors were gathered from a human donor in a cohort sampled during active COVID-19. Each CDR3 is given with its conserved first and last residue. Each record gives: D gene, clone size, J gene, V gene, CDR3 protein, CDR3 DNA. The D gene is left open where the match is weak. Size is stated for part of the rows, as once, few or many counts, or as a class when the clone is expanded.

- - TRBJ1-1 TRBV18 CASSQDSSNTEAFF TGTGCCAGCTCACAGGACAGTTCAAACACTGAAGCTTTCTTT
TRBD1 - TRBJ2-1 TRBV27 CASSFGTGNYNEQFF TGTGCCAGCAGTTTTGGGACAGGGAACTACAATGAGCAGTTCTTC
TRBD2 - TRBJ2-1 TRBV5-1 CASISETSREGEQFF TGCGCCAGCATATCTGAGACTAGCCGGGAAGGTGAGCAGTTCTTC
TRBD2 - TRBJ2-3 TRBV7-8 CASSLAPGGNTQYF TGTGCCAGCAGCTTAGCGCCGGGGGGGAATACGCAGTATTTT
TRBD1 - TRBJ1-1 TRBV10-2 CASTLPGQGASEAFF TGCGCCAGCACTCTACCGGGACAGGGGGCGAGTGAAGCTTTCTTT
TRBD2 - TRBJ2-7 TRBV5-4 CASSLGLASNEQYF TGTGCCAGCAGCTTGGGACTAGCCTCGAACGAGCAGTACTTC
TRBD2 - TRBJ2-5 TRBV5-5 CASSFGGGATETQYF TGTGCCAGCAGCTTCGGCGGGGGGGCCACAGAGACCCAGTACTTC
TRBD1 - TRBJ2-5 TRBV11-3 CASSTRTTGVETQYF TGTGCCAGCAGCACTCGGACAACAGGGGTCGAGACCCAGTACTTC
- once TRBJ2-1 TRBV28 CASSPPWGRGSYNEQFF TGTGCCAGCAGTCCCCCATGGGGAAGGGGCTCCTACAATGAGCAGTTCTTC
TRBD1 - TRBJ1-4 TRBV11-2 CASSFRGQANEKLFF TGTGCCAGCAGCTTTCGGGGACAGGCTAATGAAAAACTGTTTTTT
- few TRBJ2-2 TRBV14 CASSQFTAPGTGELFF TGTGCCAGCAGCCAATTTACAGCGCCGGGGACCGGGGAGCTGTTTTTT
- once TRBJ1-6 TRBV9 CASSVGRENSPLHF TGTGCCAGCAGCGTAGGGCGGGAGAATTCACCCCTCCACTTT
TRBD2 - TRBJ2-6 TRBV19 CASSIRLAGTSGANVLTF TGTGCCAGTAGTATTCGTCTAGCGGGAACCTCTGGGGCCAACGTCCTGACTTTC
- - TRBJ2-1 TRBV30 CAWSGTPTPRDEQFF TGTGCCTGGAGTGGAACACCGACCCCCAGGGATGAGCAGTTCTTC
TRBD1 - TRBJ1-5 TRBV2 CASRGTGGPNQPQHF TGTGCCAGCAGGGGGACAGGGGGTCCGAATCAGCCCCAGCATTTT
- once TRBJ1-2 TRBV4-2 CASSQDWSSGDYGYTF TGTGCCAGCAGCCAAGATTGGAGCTCCGGGGACTATGGCTACACCTTC
- - TRBJ2-7 TRBV6-5 CASSSVLSAGYEQYF TGTGCCAGCAGCAGTGTCCTGTCGGCAGGCTACGAGCAGTACTTC
- few TRBJ2-5 TRBV3-1/TRBV3-2 CASSSTPQETQYF TGTGCCAGCAGCTCGACACCCCAAGAGACCCAGTACTTC
TRBD2 - TRBJ2-7 TRBV5-1 CASSPDAGAYEQYF TGCGCCAGCAGCCCTGACGCGGGGGCCTACGAGCAGTACTTC
- - TRBJ2-7 TRBV9 CASSAGTGIPSYEQYF TGTGCCAGCAGCGCTGGCACCGGGATCCCCTCCTACGAGCAGTACTTC
TRBD2 - TRBJ2-5 TRBV5-4 CASSTRTSSGETQYF TGTGCCAGCAGCACCCGGACTAGTTCGGGGGAGACCCAGTACTTC
TRBD2 - TRBJ2-5 TRBV5-1 CASSLLAGTQETQYF TGCGCCAGCAGCTTATTAGCGGGGACCCAAGAGACCCAGTACTTC
TRBD1 - TRBJ1-2 TRBV13 CASSRRQGGYGYTF TGTGCCAGCAGCCGAAGACAGGGGGGCTATGGCTACACCTTC
TRBD1 - TRBJ1-2 TRBV3-1/TRBV3-2 CASSPGQSRYGYTF TGTGCCAGCAGCCCGGGACAGTCTCGATATGGCTACACCTTC
- many TRBJ1-3 TRBV4-1 CASSQYFPAGGGNTIYF TGCGCCAGCAGCCAATACTTCCCGGCAGGTGGAGGAAACACCATATATTTT
- once TRBJ1-5 TRBV6-2/TRBV6-3 CASSLPNSDQPQHF TGTGCCAGCAGTTTACCGAACAGTGATCAGCCCCAGCATTTT
- - TRBJ1-2 TRBV23-1 CASSWAGATTDGYTF TGCGCCAGCAGTTGGGCGGGGGCGACCACCGATGGCTACACCTTC
TRBD2 few TRBJ2-1 TRBV7-6 CASSPSSGRVYNEQFF TGTGCCAGCAGCCCTTCTAGCGGGAGGGTATACAATGAGCAGTTCTTC
TRBD1 - TRBJ2-2 TRBV28 CASSLTGQSTGELFF TGTGCCAGCAGTTTAACGGGACAGAGCACCGGGGAGCTGTTTTTT
TRBD1 - TRBJ1-4 TRBV7-9 CASSDRVGNEKLFF TGTGCCAGCTCCGACAGGGTGGGGAATGAAAAACTGTTTTTT
- once TRBJ2-7 TRBV28 CASSFGSQGSPYEQYF TGTGCCAGCAGTTTTGGGTCTCAGGGCTCCCCCTACGAGCAGTACTTC
- - TRBJ1-6 TRBV4-3 CASSLLTVNSPLHF TGCGCCAGCAGCCTACTTACAGTAAATTCACCCCTCCACTTT
- - TRBJ2-3 TRBV5-5 CASSLLSGSTDTQYF TGTGCCAGCAGCTTGCTTAGCGGAAGCACAGATACGCAGTATTTT
TRBD2 - TRBJ2-1 TRBV15 CATSRDSSRGGAYNEQFF TGTGCCACCAGCAGAGATTCCTCCCGGGGGGGTGCCTACAATGAGCAGTTCTTC
- - TRBJ1-1 TRBV5-1 CASQGPGVNTEAFF TGCGCCAGCCAAGGGCCAGGGGTGAACACTGAAGCTTTCTTT
- - TRBJ2-7 TRBV7-2 CASSPHGAYEQYF TGTGCCAGCAGCCCCCACGGGGCCTACGAGCAGTACTTC
- few TRBJ1-1 TRBV9 CASSPGIMNTEAFF TGTGCCAGCAGCCCCGGGATCATGAACACTGAAGCTTTCTTT
TRBD1 - TRBJ1-1 TRBV10-3 CAIRQKTGGAEAFF TGTGCCATCAGGCAAAAGACAGGGGGCGCGGAAGCTTTCTTT
- - TRBJ2-7 TRBV9 CASSVGFSSYEQYF TGTGCCAGCAGCGTAGGGTTTAGCTCCTACGAGCAGTACTTC
- once TRBJ2-2 TRBV3-1/TRBV3-2 CASSPTGYTGELFF TGTGCCAGCAGCCCAACAGGATACACCGGGGAGCTGTTTTTT
- - TRBJ2-1 TRBV10-3 CAIRSLALANEQFF TGTGCCATCAGGAGCCTAGCTCTCGCCAATGAGCAGTTCTTC
- - TRBJ1-6 TRBV7-2 CASSLLQGGSSYNSPLHF TGTGCCAGCAGCTTATTACAGGGCGGGAGCTCCTATAATTCACCCCTCCACTTT
TRBD2 - TRBJ2-5 TRBV2 CASSHSPAPGLATRAETQYF TGTGCCAGCAGTCATAGCCCCGCCCCGGGACTAGCGACTCGCGCAGAGACCCAGTACTTC
TRBD1 - TRBJ1-3 TRBV6-6 CASSYRTGGNTIYF TGTGCCAGCAGTTACAGGACAGGGGGAAACACCATATATTTT
TRBD1 - TRBJ1-1 TRBV12-3/TRBV12-4 CASRRTGSTEAFF TGTGCCAGCAGGCGGACAGGGTCCACTGAAGCTTTCTTT
TRBD1 once TRBJ2-3 TRBV2 CASSEVRQQGGTQYF TGTGCCAGCAGTGAAGTACGACAACAGGGGGGTACGCAGTATTTT
- - TRBJ2-2 TRBV14 CASSSYTTGELFF TGTGCCAGCAGCTCTTACACCACCGGGGAGCTGTTTTTT
- - TRBJ2-6 TRBV7-9 CASSLPYSGANVLTF TGTGCCAGCAGCTTACCGTACTCTGGGGCCAACGTCCTGACTTTC
- - TRBJ2-5 TRBV6-2/TRBV6-3 CASSYSGRGETQYF TGTGCCAGCAGTTACTCAGGCAGGGGAGAGACCCAGTACTTC
TRBD2 - TRBJ2-7 TRBV9 CASSARALADSYEQYF TGTGCCAGCAGCGCGAGGGCTCTAGCGGACTCCTACGAGCAGTACTTC
TRBD1 - TRBJ1-2 TRBV19 CASSTSGTGIGGYTF TGTGCCAGTAGTACCAGCGGGACAGGTATTGGGGGCTACACCTTC
- - TRBJ2-1 TRBV5-1 CASSLQGNEQFF TGCGCCAGCAGCTTGCAGGGCAATGAGCAGTTCTTC
TRBD2 - TRBJ2-5 TRBV3-1/TRBV3-2 CASSQDLVGTSGQETQYF TGTGCCAGCAGCCAAGATCTAGTAGGGACTAGCGGTCAAGAGACCCAGTACTTC
- - TRBJ1-5 TRBV6-5 CASNPGPLRPQHF TGTGCCAGCAACCCAGGGCCTTTAAGGCCCCAGCATTTT
- - TRBJ2-7 TRBV6-6 CASSGGPYEQYF TGTGCCAGCAGCGGTGGTCCCTACGAGCAGTACTTC
TRBD1 - TRBJ1-1 TRBV28 CASSLSTGGFTEAFF TGTGCCAGCAGTTTATCGACAGGGGGTTTCACTGAAGCTTTCTTT